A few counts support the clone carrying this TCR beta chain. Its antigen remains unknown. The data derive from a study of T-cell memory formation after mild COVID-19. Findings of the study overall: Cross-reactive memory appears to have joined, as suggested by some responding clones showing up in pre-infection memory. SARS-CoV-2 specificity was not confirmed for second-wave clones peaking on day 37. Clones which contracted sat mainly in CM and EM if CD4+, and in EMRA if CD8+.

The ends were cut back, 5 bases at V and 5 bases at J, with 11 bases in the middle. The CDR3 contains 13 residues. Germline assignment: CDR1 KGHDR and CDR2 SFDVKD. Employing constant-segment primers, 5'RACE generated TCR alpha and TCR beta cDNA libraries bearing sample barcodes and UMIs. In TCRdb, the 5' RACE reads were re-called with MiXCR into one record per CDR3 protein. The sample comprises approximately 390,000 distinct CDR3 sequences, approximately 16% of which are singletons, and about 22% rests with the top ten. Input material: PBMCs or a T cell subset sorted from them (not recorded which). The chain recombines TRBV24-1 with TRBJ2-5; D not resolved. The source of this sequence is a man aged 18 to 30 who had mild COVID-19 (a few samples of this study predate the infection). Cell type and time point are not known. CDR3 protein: CATSAPVGETQYF. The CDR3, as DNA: TGTGCCACCAGTGCTCCGGTAGGGGAGACCCAGTACTTC.